The 2 T cell receptor beta chains below all came from one sample that was sequenced in a study of a mutant IDH1 vaccine in newly diagnosed glioma. Noted time point: baseline, week 1 (first vaccination visit). The sample's treatment: pre-vaccination baseline after standard-of-care therapy. Only in-frame clones appear in the TCRdb table, and some are missing; sequencing was by immunoSEQ multiplex PCR. Of 98,000 or so clones listed, around nine tenths are singletons. The sequencing used PBMCs, collected from a glioma patient treated with radiotherapy, temozolomide or both. The receptors originated from a woman between 50 and 59 years old with glioma.

The chain employs TRBV15 and TRBJ2-1, with TRBD2 matching 11 bases. V shed 1 base, J shed 7 bases, and the junction held 9 bases outside the gene matches. Germline-derived CDR1 and CDR2 are LNHNV and YYDKDF (reference sequence). The CDR3 loop spans 17 amino acids. CDR3 residues: CATSRGGTSGSRNEQFF. The CDR3 DNA sequence: TGTGCCACCAGCAGAGGGGGTACTAGCGGGAGCAGGAATGAGCAGTTCTTC.

The chain joins TRBV10-3 to TRBJ1-2; tentative D call: TRBD1 (5 bases). Germline values: CDR1 ENHRY, CDR2 SYGVKD. Trimming removed 6 bases from V and 2 bases from J, with 10 bases in between. The CDR3 runs 13 residues. This CDR3 reads CAIRPDSNYGYTF. For the CDR3, the DNA is TGTGCCATCAGGCCCGACAGCAACTATGGCTACACCTTC.